The entry below gives a single TCR beta chain sequence along with its context. Looked up from germline, CDR1 is SNHLY and CDR2 is FYNNEI. This CDR3 has 14 residues. Trimming left V 4 bases short and J 4 bases short, with 10 bases between. The assay was immunoSEQ multiplex PCR, and TCRdb's table has in-frame clones only and misses some. This sample has about 260,000 clones, with about nine tenths found just once. These data belong to a study of blood T cell repertoires in COVID-19. Study context: Some COVID-19 samples were acute and others convalescent; all came from the United States, Italy and Spain.

The chain uses TRBV2 and TRBJ2-2; D is perhaps TRBD1 (6 bases). Sequenced material: peripheral blood. The TCR originated in a man aged 60 to 69 who had recovered from COVID-19. CDR3 in DNA: TGTGCCAGCAGTGTGGACAGTTTCACCGGGGAGCTGTTTTTT. This translates into CASSVDSFTGELFF. The whole variable domain, remainder taken from reference TRBV2 and TRBJ2-2, is EPEVTQTPSHQVTQMGQEVILRCVPISNHLYFYWYRQILGQKVEFLVSFYNNEISEKSEIFDDQFSVERPDGSNFTLKIRSTKLEDSAMYFCASSVDSFTGELFFGEGSRLTVL.